These T cell receptor beta chains were read from a single sample in a study of esophageal squamous cell carcinoma under preoperative chemotherapy. One entry per CDR3 protein results from TCRdb running MiXCR on the PCR reads. This sample has about 18,000 distinct CDR3 sequences, with around 45% found just once. The specimen was obtained from a patient given preoperative chemotherapy. These receptors were taken from a human donor with esophageal squamous cell carcinoma. The donor label of this sample is uncertain. Both conserved end residues are part of each CDR3. D genes are given only for firm matches. Part of the rows lack a size; the others show once, few, many or a class for expanded clones.

d_gene | j_gene | v_gene | abundance | CDR3aa | CDR3nt
TRBD2 | TRBJ2-5 | TRBV6-1 | many | CASTLAAHSNEQYF | TGTGCCAGCACCCTAGCGGCTCATAGCAATGAGCAGTACTTC
NA | TRBJ2-1 | TRBV7-8 | few | CASSPGLWQFF | TGTGCCAGCAGCCCAGGACTGTGGCAGTTCTTC
NA | TRBJ2-3 | TRBV11-3 | NA | CASSPTGTGGRDTDTQYF | TGTGCCAGCAGCCCCACCGGGACCGGGGGGCGGGACACAGATACCCAGTATTTT
NA | TRBJ2-4 | TRBV7-2 | NA | CASSFGFAKNIQYF | TGTGCCAGCAGCTTCGGGTTCGCCAAAAACATTCAGTACTTC
TRBD2 | TRBJ2-7 | TRBV7-6 | NA | CASSLATSGTFPGEQYF | TGTGCCAGCAGCTTAGCCACTAGCGGGACCTTCCCTGGGGAGCAGTACTTC
TRBD1 | TRBJ2-4 | TRBV19 | many | CASSISFWGQGTKNIQYF | TGTGCCAGTAGTATATCTTTTTGGGGACAGGGTACCAAAAACATTCAGTACTTC
NA | TRBJ2-7 | TRBV12-3/TRBV12-4 | many | CASSLVGPYEQYF | TGTGCCAGCAGTTTAGTCGGTCCCTACGAGCAGTACTTC
TRBD1 | TRBJ1-4 | TRBV5-1 | NA | CASSLAQDRGEKLFF | TGCGCCAGCAGCTTGGCCCAGGACAGGGGTGAAAAACTGTTTTTT
TRBD2 | TRBJ2-4 | TRBV7-2 | once | CASSAPGRGAKNTQYF | TGTGCCAGCAGCGCACCGGGGCGGGGGGCCAAAAACACTCAGTACTTC
TRBD1 | TRBJ2-7 | TRBV7-7 | few | CASSLRQGEYEQYF | TGTGCTAGCAGCTTAAGACAGGGAGAATACGAGCAGTACTTC
NA | TRBJ1-3 | TRBV7-3 | many | CASSLSPGTGNTIYF | TGTGCCAGCAGCTTATCCCCGGGGACCGGAAACACCATATATTTT
NA | TRBJ2-1 | TRBV7-6 | many | CASSFSRLGNEQFF | TGTGCCAGCAGCTTTTCTAGGCTTGGCAATGAGCAGTTCTTC
TRBD2 | TRBJ2-3 | TRBV10-3 | medium-sized | CAISGILAADTQYF | TGTGCCATCAGTGGAATACTAGCGGCAGATACGCAGTATTTT
NA | TRBJ2-1 | TRBV24-1 | many | CATSDPILASSYNEQFF | TGTGCCACCAGTGACCCCATCCTAGCGAGCTCCTACAATGAGCAGTTCTTC
NA | TRBJ2-7 | TRBV27 | NA | CASSFRDTYEQYF | TGTGCCAGCAGTTTCCGGGACACCTACGAGCAGTACTTC
TRBD2 | TRBJ2-7 | TRBV11-3 | NA | CASSLQGLAGEVLPYEQYF | TGTGCCAGCAGCCTACAGGGACTAGCGGGAGAAGTCTTACCCTACGAGCAGTACTTC
NA | TRBJ2-2 | TRBV12-3/TRBV12-4 | NA | CASSKDPTGELFF | TGTGCCAGCAGCAAGGACCCCACCGGGGAGCTGTTTTTT
NA | TRBJ2-7 | TRBV7-6 | NA | CASSSRTYNNEQYF | TGTGCCAGCAGCTCCCGGACATACAACAATGAGCAGTACTTC
NA | TRBJ2-1 | TRBV4-1 | NA | CASSQTKQGGEQFF | TGCGCCAGCAGCCAGACAAAACAGGGCGGCGAGCAGTTCTTC
NA | TRBJ2-3 | TRBV6-2/TRBV6-3 | many | CASSYTGSDTQYF | TGTGCCAGCAGTTACACGGGATCGGATACGCAGTATTTT
NA | TRBJ2-4 | TRBV5-4 | NA | CASSLGPGDRAKDIQYF | TGTGCCAGCAGCTTGGGGCCCGGGGACCGTGCCAAAGACATTCAGTACTTC
NA | TRBJ2-3 | TRBV11-3 | once | CASSLGVATDTQYF | TGTGCCAGCAGCTTAGGGGTCGCCACAGATACGCAGTATTTT
TRBD2 | TRBJ2-3 | TRBV7-3 | few | CASSATSGEKETQYF | TGTGCCAGCAGCGCTACTAGCGGGGAGAAAGAGACCCAGTATTTT
NA | TRBJ2-1 | TRBV7-3 | NA | CASSLNVGFSYNEQFF | TGTGCCAGCAGCTTAAACGTAGGATTCTCCTACAATGAGCAGTTCTTC
NA | TRBJ2-3 | TRBV11-2 | NA | CASSASGVGAKDTQYF | TGTGCCAGCAGCGCGTCGGGGGTCGGAGCCAAAGATACTCAGTATTTC
NA | TRBJ2-1 | TRBV25-1 | NA | CASSESRGHHYNEQFF | TGTGCCAGCAGTGAAAGCCGGGGCCATCACTACAATGAGCAGTTCTTC
TRBD1 | TRBJ1-2 | TRBV5-6 | NA | CASSLGQGLGYTF | TGTGCCAGCAGCTTGGGACAGGGGTTGGGCTACACCTTC
TRBD2 | TRBJ2-3 | TRBV12-3/TRBV12-4 | NA | CASSFREGLMNTQYF | TGTGCCAGCAGTTTCCGGGAGGGCCTGATGAATACTCAGTATTTT
NA | TRBJ2-3 | TRBV12-3/TRBV12-4 | NA | CASSVTGCAGKQYF | TGTGCCAGCAGTGTCACTGGGTGCGCCGGGAAGCAGTATTTT
TRBD2 | TRBJ2-1 | TRBV6-2/TRBV6-3 | many | CASSPTSGTYNEQFF | TGTGCCAGCAGTCCAACTAGCGGGACCTACAATGAGCAGTTCTTC
NA | TRBJ2-2 | TRBV7-3 | many | CASSLSSSGTGELFF | TGTGCCAGCAGCTTATCTTCCTCGGGGACCGGGGAGCTGTTTTTT
NA | TRBJ2-5 | TRBV7-7 | NA | CASSLGWEETQYF | TGTGCTAGCAGCTTAGGTTGGGAAGAGACCCAGTACTTC
NA | TRBJ2-3 | TRBV7-2 | NA | CASSPFASTGTLYF | TGTGCCAGCAGCCCGTTCGCGAGCACAGGGACGCTGTATTTT
TRBD2 | TRBJ2-3 | TRBV7-6 | once | CASSSASGTPQYF | TGTGCCAGCAGCTCGGCTAGCGGGACCCCTCAGTATTTT
NA | TRBJ2-3 | TRBV7-2 | NA | CASSLDPLPSGSTDTQYF | TGTGCCAGCAGCTTAGACCCCCTCCCCAGCGGGAGCACAGATACGCAGTATTTT
NA | TRBJ2-2 | TRBV7-2 | NA | CASSLLAGRTGALYF | TGTGCCAGCAGCTTACTGGCGGGGAGGACCGGTGCGCTGTATTTT
TRBD2 | TRBJ2-1 | TRBV6-1 | many | CASRGLAGAYNEQFF | TGTGCCAGCAGGGGACTAGCGGGAGCCTACAATGAGCAGTTCTTC
TRBD2 | TRBJ2-1 | TRBV6-1 | few | CASSERGGARQFF | TGTGCCAGCAGTGAACGGGGGGGCGCTCGGCAGTTCTTC
TRBD2 | TRBJ2-1 | TRBV19 | few | CASSIQASGSRDEQFF | TGTGCCAGTAGTATACAGGCTAGCGGGAGTAGGGATGAGCAGTTCTTC
TRBD1 | TRBJ2-3 | TRBV7-6 | NA | CASSSTPTGLDTQYF | TGTGCCAGCAGCTCGACTCCGACAGGGTTGGATACGCAGTATTTT
TRBD2 | TRBJ2-1 | TRBV6-1 | few | CASSGGTSGYNEQFF | TGTGCCAGCAGCGGCGGGACTAGCGGATACAATGAGCAGTTCTTC
TRBD2 | TRBJ2-5 | TRBV7-2 | NA | CASRVVGGGRDEETQYF | TGTGCCAGCAGGGTGGTGGGCGGGGGGCGTGACGAAGAGACCCAGTACTTC
TRBD1 | TRBJ1-1 | TRBV4-1 | NA | CASSLKGQDGGSMNTEAFF | TGCGCCAGCAGCCTCAAAGGACAGGATGGAGGTTCCATGAACACTGAAGCTTTCTTT
TRBD2 | TRBJ2-3 | TRBV7-3 | NA | CASRATSGEKETQYF | TGTGCCAGCAGGGCTACGAGCGGGGAGAAAGAGACCCAGTATTTT
TRBD2 | TRBJ2-3 | TRBV12-3/TRBV12-4 | NA | CASSFREGPEDTQYF | TGTGCCAGCAGTTTCCGGGAGGGCCCGGAAGACACGCAGTATTTT
NA | TRBJ1-4 | TRBV7-9 | NA | CASSLNTDDEKLFF | TGTGCCAGCAGCTTAAACACAGACGATGAAAAACTGTTTTTT
TRBD2 | TRBJ2-5 | TRBV7-9 | NA | CASSTAGVAGGPDTQYF | TGTGCCAGCAGCACGGCCGGCGTAGCGGGTGGGCCCGATACCCAGTACTTT
NA | TRBJ2-5 | TRBV7-6 | NA | CASSPAGAGETQYF | TGTGCCAGCAGCCCGGCGGGGGCGGGGGAGACCCAGTACTTC
TRBD2 | TRBJ2-7 | TRBV7-2 | NA | CASSLAGTSSGYEQYF | TGTGCCAGCAGCTTAGCCGGGACTAGTAGTGGATATGAGCAGTACTTC
NA | TRBJ2-5 | TRBV7-9 | NA | CASSLVGSETQYF | TGTGCCAGCAGCTTAGTAGGAAGCGAGACCCAGTACTTC
NA | TRBJ2-7 | TRBV6-5 | NA | CASSSGDEQYF | TGTGCCAGCAGTTCCGGGGACGAGCAGTACTTC
TRBD1 | TRBJ2-3 | TRBV7-2 | few | CASSLRDRTLSSTDTQYF | TGTGCCAGCAGCCTACGGGACAGAACACTATCTAGCACAGATACGCAGTATTTT
TRBD2 | TRBJ2-1 | TRBV7-3 | NA | CASSPSGTSHEQFF | TGTGCCAGCAGCCCATCCGGGACTAGTCATGAGCAGTTCTTC
NA | TRBJ2-3 | TRBV6-5 | few | CASSYSIYTDTQYF | TGTGCCAGCAGTTACTCGATATACACAGATACGCAGTATTTT